This T cell receptor (beta chain) was identified during a study of blood T cell repertoires in COVID-19. Study-level information: The United States, Italy and Spain provided the acute and convalescent COVID-19 samples. T cells, B-cell-depleted T cells, or PBMCs supplied cDNA or gDNA.

V lost 4 bases and J lost 0; bases outside the gene matches: 5. This CDR3 has 15 residues. Germline CDR1 LGHNA, CDR2 YNFKEQ. Original processing notes: Estimation of nucleated cell counts relied on the amplification of reference gene primers. Generated by immunoSEQ multiplex PCR, the TCRdb table keeps only in-frame clones and is missing some. D and trimming come from the DNA, and the V and J calls and clone size come from that table. The table lists tens of thousands of clones, 65% to 90% of them singletons. Sequenced material: peripheral blood. This TCR came from a man aged 80 or over with active COVID-19. This chain connects TRBV4-2 to TRBJ2-7, with 8 bases lining up with TRBD1. The CDR3 DNA reads as TGTGCCAGCAGCCCACGGACAGGGAGCTCCTACGAGCAGTACTTC. Amino acid sequence: CASSPRTGSSYEQYF.